This T cell receptor beta chain is drawn from a study of cytomegalovirus exposure and HLA in healthy donors. The PCR used 60 Vbeta and 13 Jbeta primers. Some clones are missing from TCRdb's copy, which holds only in-frame ones; the method was immunoSEQ multiplex PCR. This sample has tens of thousands of clones, with just under 85% found just once. From germline, CDR1 is SGDLS and CDR2 YYNGEE. The trim removed 0 bases at V and 5 bases at J, leaving 2 bases unmatched. The CDR3 spans 13 residues. Sequences were obtained from PBMCs. This clonotype was sampled from a man aged 50-59 years in good health and CMV-seronegative. The V call is TRBV9, the J call TRBJ2-7, with TRBD1 identical over 7 bases. Here the CDR3 reads CASSVEGADEQYF. The CDR3 DNA reads TGTGCCAGCAGCGTAGAGGGGGCGGACGAGCAGTACTTC. The full variable domain, with the rest looked up from reference TRBV9 and TRBJ2-7, is DSGVTQTPKHLITATGQRVTLRCSPRSGDLSVYWYQQSLDQGLQFLIQYYNGEERAKGNILERFSAQQFPDLHSELNLSSLELGDSALYFCASSVEGADEQYFGPGTRLTVT.